This T cell receptor beta chain derives from a study of circulating CD8 cells and anti-PD-1 response in melanoma. About the study: Non-responders showed stable or progressive disease; responders showed complete or partial response.

TCR libraries were prepared from 15 ng of total RNA with the QIAseq Immune Repertoire TCR panel. TCRdb analysed the reads with MiXCR anew, one entry per CDR3 protein. Here the sample spans about 560 distinct CDR3 sequences, 5.8% being singletons. Four subsets defined by PD-1 and/or TIGIT were sorted from live CD3+CD8+TCRalphabeta+ cells. Notes on the study in general: At M1, fewer than 8% of TRB clonotypes appeared in multiple subsets. Diversity ranked highest in DNEG and lowest in TIGIT subsets.

In its sample, this clonotype ranks as medium-sized. The antigen remains undetermined. This TCR derives from a human donor with melanoma. Sequenced material: CD8+ T cells from PBMCs, taken at baseline or after one month of anti-PD-1 therapy (not recorded which).

CDR3 in amino acids: CASRGQGVVAQYF. The CDR3 DNA follows: TGTGCCAGCAGAGGACAGGGGGTTGTGGCGCAGTACTTC. The V gene is TRBV28, the J gene TRBJ2-7, with 10 positions matching TRBD1. The CDR3 has 13 amino acids. With V trimmed by 6 bases and J by 9 bases, 8 bases remained unmatched. Germline CDR1 is MDHEN and CDR2 is SYDVKM.